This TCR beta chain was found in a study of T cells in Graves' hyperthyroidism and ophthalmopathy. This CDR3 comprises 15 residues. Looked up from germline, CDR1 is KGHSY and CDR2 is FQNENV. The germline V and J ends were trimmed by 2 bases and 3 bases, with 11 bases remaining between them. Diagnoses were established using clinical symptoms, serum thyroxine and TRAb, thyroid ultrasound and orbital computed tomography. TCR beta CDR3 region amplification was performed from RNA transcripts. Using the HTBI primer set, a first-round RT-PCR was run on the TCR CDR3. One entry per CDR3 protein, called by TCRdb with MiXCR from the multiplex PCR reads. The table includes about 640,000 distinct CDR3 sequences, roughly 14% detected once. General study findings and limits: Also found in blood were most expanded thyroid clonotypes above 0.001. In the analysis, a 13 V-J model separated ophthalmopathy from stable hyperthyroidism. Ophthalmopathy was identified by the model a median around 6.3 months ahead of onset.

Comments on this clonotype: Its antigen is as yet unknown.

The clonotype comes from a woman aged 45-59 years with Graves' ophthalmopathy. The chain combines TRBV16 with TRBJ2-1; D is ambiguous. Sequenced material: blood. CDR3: CASSQELGRYNEQFF. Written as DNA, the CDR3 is TGTGCCAGCAGCCAAGAGCTAGGACGCTACAATGAGCAGTTCTTC.